The 3 T cell receptor beta chains in this list originate from one sample, sequenced in a study of OX40 agonist ivuxolimab in advanced cancers. Profiled with immunoSEQ multiplex PCR; TCRdb holds only in-frame clones, not every one. This table has about 45,000 clones, 75% to 85% appearing once. Sequenced material: CD4+ or CD8+ T cells sorted from blood, taken in a trial of the OX40 agonist ivuxolimab. These receptors originate from an adult with an advanced solid tumor such as melanoma, head and neck, liver or kidney cancer.

The count of this clone is one. The rearrangement links TRBV15 to TRBJ2-6; possibly TRBD2 for D (5 bases). The CDR3 is 15 residues long. The germline V and J ends were trimmed by 0 bases and 4 bases, with 7 bases remaining between them. Germline V lookup: CDR1 LNHNV, CDR2 YYDKDF (reference sequence). CDR3 in DNA: TGTGCCACCAGCAGAGATAGCGCGGGGGCCAACGTCCTGACTTTC. Its translation: CATSRDSAGANVLTF.

The V call is TRBV5-1, the J call TRBJ2-2; D possibly corresponds to TRBD2 (5 bases). Germline lookup yields CDR1 SGHRS and CDR2 YFSETQ. The V and J ends lost 8 bases and 0 bases respectively, with 17 bases between them. This CDR3 contains 16 residues. The CDR3 spells CASHLGRGSNTGELFF. DNA for the CDR3: TGCGCCAGTCACCTTGGACGGGGATCGAACACCGGGGAGCTGTTTTTT.

The rearrangement uses TRBV9 and TRBJ1-4, with D possibly matching TRBD1 (5 bases). CDR1 SGDLS and CDR2 YYNGEE come from the germline V gene. The CDR3 totals 14 residues. Trimming shortened V by 3 bases and J by 8 bases, and 14 bases separated the two germline ends. The DNA for the CDR3 is TGTGCCAGCAGCGAAGACAGCCGGGAGGAAAAACTGTTTTTT. This gives the protein CASSEDSREEKLFF.